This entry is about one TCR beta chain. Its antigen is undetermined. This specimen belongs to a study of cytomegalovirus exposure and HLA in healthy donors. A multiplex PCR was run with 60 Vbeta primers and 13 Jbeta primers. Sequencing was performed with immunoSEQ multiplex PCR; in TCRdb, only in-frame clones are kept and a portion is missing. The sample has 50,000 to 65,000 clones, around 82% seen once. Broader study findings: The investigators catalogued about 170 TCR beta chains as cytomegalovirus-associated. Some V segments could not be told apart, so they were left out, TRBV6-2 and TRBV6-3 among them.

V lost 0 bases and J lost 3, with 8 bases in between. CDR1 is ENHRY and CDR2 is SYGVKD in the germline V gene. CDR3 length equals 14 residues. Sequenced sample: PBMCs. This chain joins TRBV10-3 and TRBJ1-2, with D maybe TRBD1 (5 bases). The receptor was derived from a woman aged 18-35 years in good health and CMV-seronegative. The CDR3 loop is CAISESGQYYGYTF. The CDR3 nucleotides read TGTGCCATCAGTGAGTCGGGGCAGTACTATGGCTACACCTTC.